The T cell receptor (beta chain) under discussion was sequenced for a study of shared clonotypes between healthy human individuals. The study, taken as a whole, reports: The low donor count limited represented genetic and exposure-history diversity. Among donors, sharing of clonotypes was expected to be affected by sequencing depth.

For unsorted PBMC, around 300 ng DNA per replicate equaled some 32,000 T cell genomes. Some clones are missing from TCRdb's copy, which holds only in-frame ones; the method was immunoSEQ multiplex PCR. The sample holds around 430,000 clones, roughly 80% seen once. Regarding this clone: Its antigen is currently unknown.

Germline V gives CDR1 SQVTM, CDR2 ANQGSEA. The CDR3 spans 13 residues. Trimming stripped 7 bases from V and 5 bases from J, with 14 bases between. Sequencing was carried out using PBMCs. The sequence was obtained from a woman between 35 and 50 years old in good health. Some clones in this sample may be carry-over from other donors' samples. The chain carries TRBV29-1 and TRBJ2-2, with D perhaps TRBD2 (6 bases). Here the CDR3 DNA reads TGCAGCGCGGTCCAGGGAGGAACCGGGGAGCTGTTTTTT. Amino acid sequence: CSAVQGGTGELFF.